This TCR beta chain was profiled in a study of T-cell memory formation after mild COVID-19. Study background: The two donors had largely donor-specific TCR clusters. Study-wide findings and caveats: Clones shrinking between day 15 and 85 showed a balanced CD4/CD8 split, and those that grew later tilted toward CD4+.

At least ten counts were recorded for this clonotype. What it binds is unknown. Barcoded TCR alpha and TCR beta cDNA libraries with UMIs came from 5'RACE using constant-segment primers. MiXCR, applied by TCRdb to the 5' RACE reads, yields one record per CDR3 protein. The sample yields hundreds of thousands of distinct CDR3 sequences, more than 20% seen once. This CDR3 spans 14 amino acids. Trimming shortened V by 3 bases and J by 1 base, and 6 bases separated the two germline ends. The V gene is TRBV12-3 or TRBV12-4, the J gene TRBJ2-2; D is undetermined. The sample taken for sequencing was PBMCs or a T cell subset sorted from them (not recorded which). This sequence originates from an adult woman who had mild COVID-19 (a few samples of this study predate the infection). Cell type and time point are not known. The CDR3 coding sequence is TGTGCCAGCAGTTTCGGGTTGAACACCGGGGAGCTGTTTTTT. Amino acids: CASSFGLNTGELFF.